A single sample is the source of the 8 T cell receptor beta chains below, sequenced in a study of siplizumab effects on memory and regulatory T cells. Generated by immunoSEQ multiplex PCR, the TCRdb table keeps only in-frame clones and is missing some. The table has 65,000 to 85,000 clones, roughly 93% seen once. The sequencing input was CD8+ T cells sorted from blood. The receptor set was obtained from a human donor in good health.

This clone was picked up one time. The chain is built from TRBV7-9 and TRBJ1-1; the D is unclear. V shed 5 bases and J shed 7 bases, with 8 bases lying between them. Germline V lookup: CDR1 SEHNR, CDR2 FQNEAQ (reference sequence). CDR3 length: 11 residues. The CDR3 region has the DNA TGTGCCAGCAGCGCTCGGGATGAAGCTTTCTTT. This codes for CASSARDEAFF.

The V gene is TRBV9, the J gene TRBJ2-3; D perhaps matches TRBD2 (7 bases). Germline loops: CDR1 SGDLS, CDR2 YYNGEE. Trimming took 3 bases from V and 2 from J, leaving 13 bases between them. The CDR3 is 15 amino acids. The CDR3 reads CASSDGGPHTDTQYF. The CDR3 DNA sequence: TGTGCCAGCAGCGACGGGGGGCCTCACACAGATACGCAGTATTTT.

A remark on this clone: Other DNA sequences from this sample encode an identical CDR3 as well. The chain uses TRBV27 and TRBJ1-2; D remains ambiguous. This CDR3 region has 12 residues. Trimming removed 6 bases at V and 2 bases at J, with 7 bases between. Germline assignment: CDR1 MNHEY and CDR2 SMNVEV (reference sequence). The CDR3 DNA follows: TGTGCCAGCAGCCCCACCAACTATGGCTACACCTTC. Its translation is CASSPTNYGYTF.

This chain links TRBV6-1 with TRBJ2-3; D perhaps matches TRBD2 (5 bases). The CDR3 is made up of 14 amino acids. Trimming stripped 7 bases from V and 2 bases from J, with 13 bases between. Germline CDR1 is MNHNS and CDR2 is SASEGT. The CDR3 loop reads CASMGVFYTDTQYF. CDR3 coding DNA: TGTGCCAGCATGGGAGTCTTCTACACAGATACGCAGTATTTT.

The chain carries TRBV19 and TRBJ1-1, with 7 bases identical to TRBD1. CDR3 size: 19 residues. Germline loops: CDR1 LNHDA, CDR2 SQIVND (reference sequence). After removal of 1 base from V and 1 base from J, the junction contained 15 bases not matched to a gene. DNA of the CDR3: TGTGCCAGTAGTATAGGATCCTCTCCAAGACAGGGATGGAACACTGAAGCTTTCTTT. It translates to CASSIGSSPRQGWNTEAFF. The variable domain in full, completed from reference TRBV19 and TRBJ1-1, reads DGGITQSPKYLFRKEGQNVTLSCEQNLNHDAMYWYRQDPGQGLRLIYYSQIVNDFQKGDIAEGYSVSREKKESFPLTVTSAQKNPTAFYLCASSIGSSPRQGWNTEAFFGQGTRLTVV.

The chain combines TRBV5-6 with TRBJ1-1; 12 bases line up with TRBD1. Looked up from germline, CDR1 is SGHDT and CDR2 is YYEEEE. CDR3 size: 16 residues. Unmatched junction bases numbered 15, after V lost 10 bases and J lost 5 bases. In DNA form, the CDR3 reads TGTGCCTGGAGTGAGCACCCGGGACAGGGGGCAACTGAAGCTTTCTTT. Translating gives CAWSEHPGQGATEAFF.

The count of this clone is one. This chain links TRBV9 with TRBJ1-4; no clear D. Germline CDR1 SGDLS, CDR2 YYNGEE. V lost 6 bases to trimming and J lost 0 bases, with 9 bases between them. This CDR3 region has 14 residues. CDR3 loop: CASTNSATNEKLFF. CDR3 in DNA: TGTGCCAGCACAAACAGTGCAACTAATGAAAAACTGTTTTTT.

This clone appeared once. The V and J genes are TRBV9 and TRBJ1-3, with no clear D. V lost 0 bases, J lost 0 bases, and 4 bases lay in between. This CDR3 is 14 amino acids long. Germline V CDR1 and CDR2: SGDLS, YYNGEE. The CDR3 DNA is TGTGCCAGCAGCGTAGGCAACTCTGGAAACACCATATATTTT. The encoded protein is CASSVGNSGNTIYF.